The next 27 T cell receptor beta chains were all read from a single sample in a study of T cell changes during pregnancy in multiple sclerosis. The data were produced by immunoSEQ multiplex PCR, yet TCRdb's version contains in-frame clones alone and is incomplete. The table shows roughly 35,000 clones, with almost 90% occurring only once. The source material was CD8+ T cells from peripheral blood mononuclear cells, sampled after pregnancy. The receptors were gathered from a female donor with multiple sclerosis, enrolled in a pregnancy study.

The V call is TRBV4-2, the J call TRBJ1-1, with D tentatively TRBD1 (6 bases). The germline V gene encodes CDR1 LGHNA and CDR2 YNFKEQ. Trimming pared 2 bases from V and 0 bases from J, leaving 10 bases between. CDR3 size: 15 residues. The CDR3 spells CASSQPDSMNTEAFF. As DNA, the CDR3 is TGTGCCAGCAGCCAACCGGACAGCATGAACACTGAAGCTTTCTTT.

This sequence joins TRBV6-5 and TRBJ2-7; 10 positions match TRBD1. V shed 4 bases, J shed 0 bases, and the junction held 3 bases outside the gene matches. Germline V gene lookup returns CDR1 MNHEY and CDR2 SVGAGI. The CDR3 has 15 residues. The CDR3 reads CASSLGQGISYEQYF. CDR3 DNA sequence: TGTGCCAGCAGTTTGGGACAGGGGATCTCCTACGAGCAGTACTTC.

This clone was counted a few times. J is TRBJ2-1 and V is TRBV6-1; D gene uncertain. The CDR3 covers 13 residues. In germline, CDR1 is MNHNS, CDR2 SASEGT. Trimming stripped 7 bases from V and 9 bases from J, with 16 bases between. Written as DNA, the CDR3 is TGTGCCAGCACCCGAGGAGAGGTCGGTGAGCAGTTCTTC. Its protein is CASTRGEVGEQFF.

The V call is TRBV10-3, the J call TRBJ2-1, with 8 positions matching TRBD1. This CDR3 is built from 15 residues. The germline CDR1 and CDR2 sequences are ENHRY and SYGVKD. V shed 2 bases, J shed 5 bases, and the junction held 5 bases outside the gene matches. As DNA, the CDR3 is TGTGCCATCAGTGAGACGGGACAGGACCACAATGAGCAGTTCTTC. Protein: CAISETGQDHNEQFF.

This chain joins TRBV4-3 and TRBJ2-2; D remains ambiguous. This CDR3 has 15 amino acids. Germline CDR1 and CDR2: LGHNA and YSLEER. Trimming removed 1 base from V and 7 bases from J, with 13 bases in between. The CDR3 DNA reads TGCGCCAGCAGCCAAGTCCCGAGCGTCTTCGGGGAGCTGTTTTTT. Translating gives CASSQVPSVFGELFF.

The V and J genes are TRBV6-1 and TRBJ1-1; maybe TRBD1 (6 bases). CDR3 length equals 17 residues. Trimming removed 1 base from V and 1 base from J, with 16 bases in between. CDR1 and CDR2 (germline): MNHNS, SASEGT. CDR3 loop: CASSEERGRWGNTEAFF. CDR3 DNA: TGTGCCAGCAGTGAAGAGCGGGGGCGCTGGGGGAACACTGAAGCTTTCTTT.

V usage is TRBV18 and J usage is TRBJ2-7; the match to TRBD1 covers 11 bases. Trimming cost V 2 bases and J 7 bases; bases outside gene matches: 4. CDR1 is KGHSH, CDR2 LQKENI, per germline. This CDR3 spans 14 amino acids. The CDR3 nucleotides read TGTGCCAGCTCACCAACGGACAGGGGGCGGGAGCAGTACTTC. Translating gives CASSPTDRGREQYF.

The chain recombines TRBV6-1 with TRBJ1-4; D unclear. V lost 8 bases and J lost 8, with 12 bases in between. Germline CDR1 reads MNHNS; CDR2 reads SASEGT. The length of the CDR3 is 12 residues. The CDR3 DNA reads TGTGCCAGCCGTACGGGGTGGGAAAAACTGTTTTTT. This gives the protein CASRTGWEKLFF.

The gene calls are TRBV10-1 and TRBJ1-2, with a possible D match to TRBD1 (6 bases). The V gene's germline CDR1 is WNHNN and CDR2 SYGVQD (reference sequence). Trimming left V 4 bases short and J 3 bases short, with 21 bases between. The CDR3 has 17 residues. The CDR3 coding sequence is TGCGCCAGCAGTGCGACGCGGGGGGCGCTTTTGGACTATGGCTACACCTTC. Translated, it gives CASSATRGALLDYGYTF.

This chain uses TRBV7-8 with TRBJ1-1; no definite D call. Germline CDR1 and CDR2: SGHVS and FQNEAQ. V lost 0 bases, J lost 5 bases, and 10 bases lay in between. The CDR3 sequence is 14 residues long. The CDR3 sequence is CASSLARGSTEAFF. The CDR3 DNA reads TGTGCCAGCAGCTTAGCTAGAGGGAGTACTGAAGCTTTCTTT. The full variable domain, completed using reference TRBV7-8 and TRBJ1-1, is GAGVSQSPRYKVAKRGQDVALRCDPISGHVSLFWYQQALGQGPEFLTYFQNEAQLDKSGLPSDRFFAERPEGSVSTLKIQRTQQEDSAVYLCASSLARGSTEAFFGQGTRLTVV.

On this clone itself: Other DNA sequences in the sample encode the same CDR3. The rearrangement links TRBV9 to TRBJ2-7, with a possible D match to TRBD2 (6 bases). This CDR3 comprises 15 residues. The germline V gene has CDR1 SGDLS and CDR2 YYNGEE. Trimming left V 0 bases short and J 2 bases short, with 12 bases between. The DNA for the CDR3 is TGTGCCAGCAGCGTAGGGGCTGGAGGGACCTACGAGCAGTACTTC. It codes for CASSVGAGGTYEQYF.

The chain has TRBV4-3 and TRBJ1-4, with D maybe TRBD1 (6 bases). Germline V gene sequence: CDR1 LGHNA, CDR2 YSLEER. There are 15 residues in the CDR3. Trimming removed 4 bases at V and 10 bases at J, with 19 bases between. In nucleotides, the CDR3 is TGCGCCAGCAGCCCTGAGCAGGGGCCGGGGAGAAAACTGTTTTTT. Amino acid sequence: CASSPEQGPGRKLFF.

J is TRBJ2-7 and V is TRBV7-9; no definite D call. V was shortened by 1 base and J by 3 bases, with 10 bases between the two germline ends. Germline loops: CDR1 SEHNR, CDR2 FQNEAQ (reference sequence). The CDR3 loop spans 14 amino acids. The CDR3 DNA reads TGTGCCAGCAGCTTAGACGGTTACGTCTACGAGCAGTACTTC. Amino acid sequence: CASSLDGYVYEQYF.

This chain joins TRBV6-5 and TRBJ2-3; D might be TRBD2 (7 bases). Germline V CDR1 and CDR2: MNHEY, SVGAGI. The CDR3 length is 13 residues. The V end lost 7 bases, the J end lost 5 bases, and 13 bases lay between the germline ends. The CDR3 sequence is CASIGGREDTQYF. As DNA, the CDR3 is TGTGCCAGCATCGGGGGGCGGGAAGATACGCAGTATTTT.

The chain combines TRBV9 with TRBJ1-1; D may be TRBD1 (6 bases). Trimming cost V 4 bases and J 0 bases, with 13 bases left between them. The CDR3 extends over 15 amino acids. From germline, CDR1 is SGDLS and CDR2 YYNGEE. The CDR3 region has the DNA TGTGCCAGCAGCCTAGCAGGGGCCCTGAACACTGAAGCTTTCTTT. Its protein product is CASSLAGALNTEAFF.

The chain joins TRBV30 to TRBJ2-7; TRBD1 matches at 9 bases. This CDR3 comprises 13 residues. V dropped 3 bases and J dropped 5; count of bases not matched to a gene: 5. The germline gives CDR1 GTSNPN, CDR2 SVGIG (reference sequence). The CDR3 reads CAWSLGQGNEQYF. CDR3 nucleotides: TGTGCCTGGAGCTTGGGACAGGGTAACGAGCAGTACTTC.

J is TRBJ1-2 and V is TRBV19; a possible D gene is TRBD1 (5 bases). V was trimmed by 7 bases and J by 2 bases, leaving 20 bases between them. CDR1 is LNHDA, CDR2 SQIVND, per germline (reference sequence). The CDR3 is made up of 16 amino acids. CDR3 nucleotide sequence: TGTGCCAGTACCCCCGGCAGGGTAGTAGGAAACTATGGCTACACCTTC. This codes for CASTPGRVVGNYGYTF.

The chain links TRBV7-7 to TRBJ2-5; TRBD1 might be the D (6 bases). The CDR3 has 13 amino acids. V dropped 8 bases and J dropped 4 bases, with 14 bases sitting between them. Germline assignment: CDR1 SSHAT and CDR2 FNYEAQ (reference sequence). CDR3 nucleotide sequence: TGTGCCAGCGCACAGGACAGCGGAGAGACCCAGTACTTC. Translation: CASAQDSGETQYF. Full variable domain (outside the CDR3, taken from reference TRBV7-7 and TRBJ2-5): GAGVSQSPRYKVTKRGQDVTLRCDPISSHATLYWYQQALGQGPEFLTYFNYEAQPDKSGLPSDRFSAERPEGSISTLTIQRTEQRDSAMYRCASAQDSGETQYFGPGTRLLVL.

The V call is TRBV4-1, the J call TRBJ2-1, with 7 bases identical to TRBD2. J was trimmed by 5 bases and V by 2 bases; bases with no gene match: 6. Germline assignment: CDR1 MGHRA and CDR2 YSYEKL. This CDR3 region has 15 residues. For the CDR3, the DNA is TGCGCCAGCAGCCAATACCAGCGGGATAACAATGAGCAGTTCTTC. Translation gives CASSQYQRDNNEQFF.

This chain joins TRBV6-5 and TRBJ1-5, with D hard to call. The V gene lost 5 bases and the J gene lost 1 base, with 12 bases spanning the gap. Per germline, CDR1 MNHEY and CDR2 SVGAGI. CDR3 size: 15 residues. DNA for the CDR3: TGTGCCAGCAGTCCCGTGGCAGGAAGCAATCAGCCCCAGCATTTT. This encodes CASSPVAGSNQPQHF.

The V call is TRBV5-4, the J call TRBJ2-1, with a weak D call TRBD1 (6 bases). V dropped 3 bases and J dropped 9 bases, with 10 bases sitting between them. The CDR3 sequence is 12 residues long. The germline CDR1 and CDR2 sequences are SGHNT and YYREEE (reference sequence). The CDR3 bases are TGTGCCAGCAGCTCGGACAGCCGTGAGCAGTTCTTC. Translated: CASSSDSREQFF.

The V and J genes are TRBV29-1 and TRBJ2-7; 7 bases are a match to TRBD1. From germline, CDR1 is SQVTM and CDR2 ANQGSEA. CDR3 length: 16 amino acids. Germline trimming cut 0 bases from V and 3 bases from J; bases unmatched to any gene: 11. This chain's CDR3 is CSVEDNQGQDDYEQYF. CDR3 in DNA: TGCAGCGTTGAAGATAATCAAGGACAGGACGACTACGAGCAGTACTTC.

This clone has only one observation. The rearrangement joins TRBV25-1 to TRBJ2-5; D is unresolved. Germline V lookup: CDR1 MGHDK, CDR2 SYGVNS. This CDR3 has 11 residues. V gave up 2 bases and J gave up 5 bases, with 3 bases separating them. The CDR3 coding sequence is TGTGCCAGCAGTGAAGAGGAGACCCAGTACTTC. Translated: CASSEEETQYF.

This clone was observed a few times. The genes are TRBV6-4 and TRBJ1-2; D gene ambiguous. Germline V gene data show CDR1 as MRHNA and CDR2 as SNTAGT. V lost 4 bases and J lost 4, with 10 bases in between. The CDR3 has 13 residues. The CDR3 DNA sequence: TGTGCCAGCAGTGGAGGGAGTAGCTATGGCTACACCTTC. It is translated as CASSGGSSYGYTF.

Only a few counts were recorded for this clone. This rearrangement joins TRBV4-1 to TRBJ1-1, with 9 bases aligning to TRBD1. V lost 1 base to trimming and J lost 6 bases; unmatched junction nucleotides: 9. Looked up from germline, CDR1 is MGHRA and CDR2 is YSYEKL. The length of the CDR3 is 16 residues. Here the CDR3 reads CASSQAGTGSFAEAFF. DNA of the CDR3: TGCGCCAGCAGCCAAGCCGGGACAGGGAGTTTCGCTGAAGCTTTCTTT.

Only one count was recorded for this clone. The chain recombines TRBV5-8 with TRBJ1-1; D is unclear. The V end lost 2 bases, the J end lost 1 base, and 9 bases lay between the germline ends. From germline, CDR1 is SGHTS and CDR2 YDEGEE. The CDR3 is 14 amino acids. CDR3 amino acids: CASSFPPGNTEAFF. CDR3 DNA sequence: TGTGCCAGCAGCTTCCCCCCGGGGAACACTGAAGCTTTCTTT.

The V and J genes are TRBV30 and TRBJ2-7; 7 bases are shared with TRBD2. Unmatched junction bases numbered 3, after V lost 0 bases and J lost 1 base. Per the germline V gene, CDR1 is GTSNPN and CDR2 is SVGIG (reference sequence). CDR3 length: 14 amino acids. The CDR3 spells CAWSVGGSSYEQYF. The CDR3 nucleotides read TGTGCCTGGAGTGTAGGCGGGAGTTCCTACGAGCAGTACTTC.